The 12 T cell receptor beta chains given below trace back to one sample, sequenced in a study of shared clonotypes between healthy human individuals. The data were produced by immunoSEQ multiplex PCR, yet TCRdb's version contains in-frame clones alone and is incomplete. Counted here are roughly 1,100,000 clones, 70% to 80% occurring once; the ten biggest clones make up 1.5%. Sequencing was carried out using memory CD4+ T cells sorted from blood. Subset described: CD45RA-negative fraction. The receptors stem from a young man in good health.

This sequence joins TRBV27 and TRBJ1-5, with no clear D. The CDR3 totals 14 residues. CDR1 and CDR2 from the germline V gene are MNHEY and SMNVEV (reference sequence). The ends were cut back, 2 bases at V and 1 base at J, with 6 bases in the middle. CDR3 nucleotides: TGTGCCAGCAGTTTAGAACGAAGCAATCAGCCCCAGCATTTT. This translates into CASSLERSNQPQHF.

V and J are TRBV5-1 and TRBJ2-7; D is possibly TRBD2 (6 bases). The CDR3 is 14 amino acids. V lost 4 bases and J lost 6, with 17 bases in between. Germline values: CDR1 SGHRS, CDR2 YFSETQ. The CDR3 bases are TGCGCCAGCAGCCTGAGGCCGCGGGACGGCGAGCAGTACTTC. It encodes CASSLRPRDGEQYF.

The CDR3 DNA sequence: TGTGCCAGCAGCTTGAGCACGGGACTAGCGGGGGGGCCGGGCGAGCAGTACTTC. Translated: CASSLSTGLAGGPGEQYF. This chain connects TRBV5-6 to TRBJ2-7, with 16 nucleotides matching TRBD2. The CDR3 totals 18 residues. After removal of 1 base from V and 6 bases from J, the junction contained 10 bases not matched to a gene. Per germline, CDR1 SGHDT and CDR2 YYEEEE.

The genes are TRBV2 and TRBJ2-5; perhaps D is TRBD1 or TRBD2 (5 bases each). The CDR3 consists of 15 residues. The germline V and J ends were trimmed by 5 bases and 4 bases, with 17 bases remaining between them. In germline, CDR1 is SNHLY, CDR2 FYNNEI. Here the CDR3 reads CASSPSDGTRETQYF. Written as DNA, the CDR3 is TGTGCCAGCAGTCCTTCGGACGGGACCCGAGAGACCCAGTACTTC.

Concerning this clone itself: Within the sample, other DNA sequences also encode this same CDR3. This sequence joins TRBV4-3 and TRBJ2-1; TRBD1 agrees at 8 bases. The germline CDR1 and CDR2 sequences are LGHNA and YSLEER. V was clipped by 3 bases and J by 1 base; unmatched bases: 5. The CDR3 length is 16 residues. CDR3: CASSQVTGGSYNEQFF. The CDR3 nucleotides read TGCGCCAGCAGCCAGGTAACAGGGGGTTCCTACAATGAGCAGTTCTTC.

This rearrangement joins TRBV6-1 to TRBJ1-1; 8 bases agree with TRBD1. CDR1 is MNHNS and CDR2 is SASEGT in the germline V gene. V lost 6 bases and J lost 9; bases outside the gene matches: 9. The CDR3 is 13 amino acids. The CDR3 region is CASSASGTGKAFF. The CDR3 bases are TGTGCCAGCAGCGCCTCCGGGACAGGTAAAGCTTTCTTT.

The chain recombines TRBV9 with TRBJ2-5; D is perhaps TRBD2 (6 bases). Germline assignment: CDR1 SGDLS and CDR2 YYNGEE. This CDR3 comprises 15 residues. Trimming took 2 bases from V and 5 from J, leaving 16 bases between them. CDR3 coding DNA: TGTGCCAGCAGCGTGTCGCGGAGGGCAGGCGAGACCCAGTACTTC. Its protein is CASSVSRRAGETQYF.

This chain connects TRBV30 to TRBJ2-7, with 11 bases fitting TRBD1. V shed 0 bases, J shed 5 bases, and the junction held 3 bases outside the gene matches. CDR1 GTSNPN and CDR2 SVGIG come from the germline V gene (reference sequence). The CDR3 contains 14 residues. The CDR3 DNA reads TGTGCCTGGAGTGTAGGACAGGGGGCGAACGAGCAGTACTTC. It encodes CAWSVGQGANEQYF.

The chain combines TRBV15 with TRBJ2-7, with a tentative D call TRBD1 (6 bases). Between the trimmed V and J ends, which lost 5 bases and 5 bases, there was a span of 13 bases. The CDR3 covers 13 residues. From germline, CDR1 is LNHNV and CDR2 YYDKDF (reference sequence). CDR3 nucleotides: TGTGCCACCAGCCTGCGAGCAGGGGACGAGCAGTACTTC. This encodes CATSLRAGDEQYF.

J is TRBJ2-5 and V is TRBV7-9, with a tentative D call TRBD2 (7 bases). V was cut by 6 bases and J by 5 bases, with 19 bases left in between. This CDR3 has 15 amino acids. CDR1 and CDR2 (germline): SEHNR, FQNEAQ (reference sequence). CDR3: CASREGGGALETQYF. Written as DNA, the CDR3 is TGTGCCAGCAGGGAAGGAGGGGGGGCTTTGGAGACCCAGTACTTC.

This clone appeared once. The chain joins TRBV15 to TRBJ1-3; D gene uncertain. Germline V gives CDR1 LNHNV, CDR2 YYDKDF (reference sequence). V gave up 0 bases and J gave up 2 bases, with 8 bases separating them. This CDR3 has 15 residues. In nucleotides, the CDR3 is TGTGCCACCAGCAGAGATCAAGGGACTGGAAACACCATATATTTT. Translation: CATSRDQGTGNTIYF. Looking up the rest from reference TRBV15 and TRBJ1-3 gives the full variable domain: DAMVIQNPRYQVTQFGKPVTLSCSQTLNHNVMYWYQQKSSQAPKLLFHYYDKDFNNEADTPDNFQSRRPNTSFCFLDIRSPGLGDTAMYLCATSRDQGTGNTIYFGEGSWLTVV.

The chain carries TRBV4-1 and TRBJ2-7, with unresolved D. The CDR3 totals 12 residues. With 0 bases removed from V and 6 bases from J, the gap between germline ends came to 6 bases. CDR1 and CDR2 (germline): MGHRA, YSYEKL. DNA for the CDR3: TGCGCCAGCAGCCAAGAGAAGCGCGAGCAGTACTTC. Its protein is CASSQEKREQYF.